The text below deals with one T cell receptor (beta chain). Its antigen is as yet unknown. These data come from a study of shared clonotypes between healthy human individuals. In the study overall: CD4 naive cells filled three plates per donor, CD4 memory three, CD8 naive two and CD8 memory one. Study-level points and caveats: Estimated richness values were generally larger in naive subsets than in memory subsets.

Looked up from germline, CDR1 is MNHEY and CDR2 is SMNVEV (reference sequence). The length of the CDR3 is 16 residues. Trimming cost V 0 bases and J 7 bases; bases outside gene matches: 8. Sequencing was performed with immunoSEQ multiplex PCR; in TCRdb, only in-frame clones are kept and a portion is missing. The sample includes over 2 million clones, about 95% of them seen just once. The sequencing input was naive CD4+ T cells sorted from blood. The subset was: CD45RA+ positively selected. The clonotype was recovered from a man aged 18-30 years in good health. J is TRBJ2-3 and V is TRBV27, with TRBD2 matching over 9 bases. The DNA for the CDR3 is TGTGCCAGCAGTTTATCGAGTTGGCGGGAGGGCTATACGCAGTATTTT. Translation gives CASSLSSWREGYTQYF.